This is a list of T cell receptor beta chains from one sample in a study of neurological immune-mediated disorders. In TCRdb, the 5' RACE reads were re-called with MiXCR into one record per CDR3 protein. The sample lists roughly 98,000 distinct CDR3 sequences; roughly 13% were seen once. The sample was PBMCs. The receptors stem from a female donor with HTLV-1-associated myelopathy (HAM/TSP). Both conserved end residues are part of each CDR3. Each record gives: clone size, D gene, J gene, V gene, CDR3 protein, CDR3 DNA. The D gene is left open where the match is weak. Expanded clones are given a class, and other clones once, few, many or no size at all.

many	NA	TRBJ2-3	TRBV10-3	CAIRTGPPSGTDTQYF	TGTGCCATCAGGACGGGACCCCCATCAGGCACAGATACGCAGTATTTT
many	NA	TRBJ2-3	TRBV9	CASSPLHWGGDTQYF	TGTGCCAGCAGCCCCCTTCACTGGGGCGGAGATACGCAGTATTTT
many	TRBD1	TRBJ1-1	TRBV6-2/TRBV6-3	CASNLRQGNGEAFF	TGTGCCAGCAACTTAAGACAGGGGAATGGTGAAGCTTTCTTT
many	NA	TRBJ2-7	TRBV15	CATSRDGASVEQYF	TGTGCTACCAGCAGAGATGGGGCCAGCGTCGAGCAGTACTTC
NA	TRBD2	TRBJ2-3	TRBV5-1	CASSQGLADSTDTQYF	TGCGCCAGCAGCCAGGGACTAGCGGACAGCACAGATACGCAGTATTTT
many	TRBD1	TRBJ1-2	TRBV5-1	CASSLERQGANGYTF	TGCGCCAGCAGCTTGGAGCGACAGGGGGCTAATGGCTACACCTTC
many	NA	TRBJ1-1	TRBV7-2	CASSLGAAVNTEAFF	TGTGCCAGCAGCTTAGGGGCCGCCGTGAACACTGAAGCTTTCTTT
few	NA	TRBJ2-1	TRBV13	CASSLPSGTAYNEQFF	TGTGCCAGCAGCTTACCCTCGGGGACCGCGTACAATGAGCAGTTCTTC
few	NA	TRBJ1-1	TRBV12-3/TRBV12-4	CASSLSTEAFF	TGTGCCAGCAGTTTGTCCACTGAAGCTTTCTTT
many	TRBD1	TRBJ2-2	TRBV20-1	CSARRQGGMSGELFF	TGCAGTGCTCGGCGACAGGGGGGGATGTCCGGGGAGCTGTTTTTT
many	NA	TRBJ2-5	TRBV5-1	CASSPGVRRNQETQYF	TGCGCCAGCAGCCCGGGGGTAAGGCGGAACCAAGAGACCCAGTACTTC
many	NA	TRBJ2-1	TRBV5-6	CASSWELAPNEQFF	TGTGCCAGCAGCTGGGAACTAGCCCCCAATGAGCAGTTCTTC
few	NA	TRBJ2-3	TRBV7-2	CASSLSGTSTDTQYF	TGTGCCAGCAGCCTCAGCGGTACTAGCACAGATACGCAGTATTTT
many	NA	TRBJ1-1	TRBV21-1	CASSTHRGEAFF	TGTGCCAGCAGCACCCACCGGGGGGAAGCTTTCTTT
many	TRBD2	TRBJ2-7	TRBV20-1	CSASLGDRLAGGRGQYF	TGCAGTGCTAGCCTAGGCGATCGACTAGCGGGGGGGCGGGGGCAGTACTTC
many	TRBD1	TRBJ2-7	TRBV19	CASSPRDSIEQYF	TGTGCCAGTAGTCCTAGGGACAGCATCGAGCAGTACTTC
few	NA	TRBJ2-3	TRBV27	CASRSRPGSTDTQYF	TGTGCCAGCAGGTCTCGCCCGGGAAGCACAGATACGCAGTATTTT
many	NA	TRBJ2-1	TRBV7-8	CASSLRGWGSYNEQFF	TGTGCCAGCAGCTTACGGGGTTGGGGCTCCTACAATGAGCAGTTCTTC
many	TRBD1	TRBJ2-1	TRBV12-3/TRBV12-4	CASRVGQGTYNEQFF	TGTGCCAGCAGGGTCGGACAGGGGACCTACAATGAGCAGTTCTTC
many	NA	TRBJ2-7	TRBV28	CASSFSRVDEQYF	TGTGCCAGCAGTTTTTCCAGGGTTGACGAGCAGTACTTC
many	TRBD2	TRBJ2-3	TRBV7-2	CASSQPSGGQSRTDTQYF	TGTGCCAGCAGCCAACCTAGCGGGGGGCAAAGTAGGACAGATACGCAGTATTTT
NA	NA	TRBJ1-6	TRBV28	CASSSMGNQWSLHF	TGTGCCAGCAGTTCCATGGGGAATCAATGGTCCCTCCACTTT
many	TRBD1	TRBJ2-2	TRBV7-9	CASRDRAVTGELFF	TGTGCCAGCCGCGACAGGGCCGTCACCGGGGAGCTGTTTTTT
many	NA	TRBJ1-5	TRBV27	CASSPGVSGQPQHF	TGTGCCAGCAGTCCAGGGGTTAGTGGTCAGCCCCAGCATTTT
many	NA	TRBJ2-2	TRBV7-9	CASGGKRGPGELFF	TGTGCCAGCGGGGGGAAGAGAGGTCCCGGGGAGCTGTTTTTT
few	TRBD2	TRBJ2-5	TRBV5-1	CASSPGEISGGAVVETQYF	TGCGCCAGCAGCCCCGGAGAGATTAGCGGGGGGGCCGTGGTGGAGACCCAGTACTTC
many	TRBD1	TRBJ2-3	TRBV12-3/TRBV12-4	CASNDRGRTDTQYF	TGTGCCAGCAATGACAGGGGGCGCACAGATACGCAGTATTTT
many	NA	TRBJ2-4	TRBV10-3	CAISEDLKNIQYF	TGTGCCATCAGTGAAGACCTTAAAAACATTCAGTACTTC
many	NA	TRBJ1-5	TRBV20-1	CSAAKPLEGAIQPQHF	TGCAGTGCCGCGAAACCGTTGGAGGGCGCGATTCAGCCCCAGCATTTT
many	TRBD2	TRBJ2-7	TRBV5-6	CASSTSGSSYEQYF	TGTGCCAGCAGCACCAGCGGGAGCTCCTACGAGCAGTACTTC
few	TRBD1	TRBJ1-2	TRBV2	CASRTGVDGGYTF	TGTGCCAGCAGAACAGGGGTAGATGGGGGCTACACCTTC
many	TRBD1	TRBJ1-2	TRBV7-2	CASSFTGGDGYTF	TGTGCCAGCAGTTTTACAGGGGGGGATGGCTACACCTTC
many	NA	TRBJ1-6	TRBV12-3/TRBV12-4	CASSYLAGLSSPLHF	TGTGCCAGCAGTTACCTCGCAGGTTTGAGTTCACCCCTCCACTTT